This T cell receptor (beta chain) originates from a study of vaccination and CD4 T cells after COVID-19. Across the study: The stimulating agents, overlapping spike peptides, came from SARS-CoV-2, HCoV-NL63, HCoV-OC43 and HCoV-229E. Controls used CEFX viral epitopes (positive), HIV-1 Nef peptides (negative), or no peptide.

This clonotype has only a few counts. Its antigen is unidentified. As for treatment: roughly ten-day PBMC culture with coronavirus spike peptide pools or control peptides (ViraFEST assay). Germline values: CDR1 MDHEN, CDR2 SYDVKM. The V and J ends lost 3 bases and 8 bases respectively, with 19 bases between them. This CDR3 comprises 15 residues. Study observations and caveats: A median of approximately 88% of reactive clones, in convalescent patients, became evident only post-vaccination.

Oncomine TCR Beta short-read sequencing was applied to DNA from cultured CD4+ T cells. It was from cultured CD4+ T cells that genomic DNA was extracted. Each CDR3 protein is one row after TCRdb ran MiXCR on the PCR reads. This table has some 15,000 distinct CDR3 sequences, 20% to 25% appearing once. This clonotype was sampled from a human donor with COVID-19. This chain joins TRBV28 and TRBJ1-2; no definite D call. The specimen was cultured CD4+ T cells from blood. CDR3 nucleotides: TGTGCCAGCAGTTTCCCCCGAGGACGGGGAGGCGGCTACACCTTC. Amino acid sequence: CASSFPRGRGGGYTF.